This TCR beta chain was captured in a study of blood T cell repertoires in COVID-19. Study-level background: Acute and convalescent COVID-19 specimens originated in the United States, Italy and Spain. T cells, B-cell-depleted T cells, or PBMCs provided the cDNA or gDNA that served as material.

Germline values: CDR1 SGHRS, CDR2 YFSETQ. CDR3 size: 16 residues. V shed 3 bases and J 6 bases; nucleotides not matched to a gene: 13. The table came from immunoSEQ multiplex PCR; TCRdb's copy has only in-frame clones and leaves some out. The sample includes approximately 180,000 clones, about 85% of them seen just once. The sample taken for sequencing was peripheral blood. V is TRBV5-1 and J is TRBJ2-7, with 9 bases lining up with TRBD1. This clonotype was sampled from a person aged 70 to 85 with COVID-19, enrolled during active disease. The CDR3 DNA reads as TGCGCCAGCAGCTCCCGTCCGGGACAGGGTCCCGCCGAGCAGTACTTC. It yields the protein CASSSRPGQGPAEQYF. Together with reference TRBV5-1 and TRBJ2-7, the CDR3 gives the full variable domain: KAGVTQTPRYLIKTRGQQVTLSCSPISGHRSVSWYQQTPGQGLQFLFEYFSETQRNKGNFPGRFSGRQFSNSRSEMNVSTLELGDSALYLCASSSRPGQGPAEQYFGPGTRLTVT.